A single sample is the source of the 21 T cell receptor beta chains below, sequenced in a study of shared clonotypes between healthy human individuals (dated by TCRdb to the early 2020s). The protocol used for the library was the immunoSEQ multiplex PCR assay. Drawn from immuneACCESS, this table holds only the in-frame rearrangements with V and J called that TCRdb kept. Clones are partly lost; checked studies trace under half to an unresolved V gene and leave the rest unexplained. The sample table lists hundreds of thousands of clones, about 98% of them with a count of one. The ten largest make up approximately 0.3% of the sample. CD8 naive samples were CD45RO-negative cells positively selected for CCR7, giving a CD45RA+CCR7+ population that excluded TemRA cells. The source material was naive CD8+ T cells sorted from blood. The sample's cell subset or site label, in plain terms: CD45RA+CCR7+. All receptors come from a young man in good health.

This rearrangement joins TRBV27 to TRBJ2-6; D not certain. Germline-derived CDR1 and CDR2 are MNHEY and SMNVEV (reference sequence). The CDR3 totals 19 residues. V dropped 2 bases and J dropped 1 base, with 18 bases sitting between them. As DNA, the CDR3 is TGTGCCAGCAGTTTAGAACACGGGCCTCTCCTATCTGGGGCCAACGTCCTGACTTTC. This encodes CASSLEHGPLLSGANVLTF.

The chain joins TRBV7-7 to TRBJ2-1; 9 bases agree with TRBD2. This CDR3 has 16 amino acids. CDR1 and CDR2 (germline): SSHAT, FNYEAQ (reference sequence). The J segment lost 0 bases and the V segment lost 4 bases, leaving 4 bases of the junction unmatched. DNA for the CDR3: TGTGCCAGCAGCTCCAGTAGCGGGAGCTCCTACAATGAGCAGTTCTTC. Translated: CASSSSSGSSYNEQFF.

The chain has TRBV7-2 and TRBJ2-1, with a weak D call TRBD1 (6 bases). V was clipped by 2 bases and J by 7 bases, with 24 bases between them. The CDR3 runs 18 residues. In germline, CDR1 is SGHTA, CDR2 FQGNSA. The CDR3 DNA follows: TGTGCCAGCAGCTTACCCCGAGGGGGTACTCCCGCGATTAATGAGCAGTTCTTC. This translates into CASSLPRGGTPAINEQFF.

This clone has only one observation. V usage is TRBV12-2 and J usage is TRBJ2-2; TRBD2 reflects the table's D call only, with no check against the DNA. TRBV12-2 is deemed a pseudogene. This CDR3 is built from 22 residues. DNA for the CDR3: TGTGCAAGTCGCTTAGCCTTAACGACTAGCGGGAGTTTGGACGGAACACCCGGGGAGCTGTTTTTT. Translating it yields CASRLALTTSGSLDGTPGELFF.

The chain links TRBV7-9 to TRBJ2-6, with D tentatively TRBD1 (5 bases). V lost 4 bases and J 2 bases, leaving 12 bases between the germline ends. This CDR3 is 16 amino acids long. CDR1 is SEHNR, CDR2 FQNEAQ, per germline (reference sequence). CDR3: CASSWSQAPGANVLTF. CDR3 in DNA: TGTGCCAGCAGCTGGTCACAGGCCCCTGGGGCCAACGTCCTGACTTTC.

This clone was seen once. The V and J genes are TRBV10-2 and TRBJ2-1; 7 nucleotides line up with TRBD1. The CDR3 runs 15 residues. The germline V gene encodes CDR1 WSHSY and CDR2 SAAADI. J gave up 5 bases and V 9 bases, and 13 bases lay outside the gene matches. In DNA, the CDR3 is TGCGCCAGAGTCGGAGACAGGGCCCCAAACAATGAGCAGTTCTTC. Amino acid sequence: CARVGDRAPNNEQFF.

The V gene is TRBV11-2, the J gene TRBJ2-1; the match to TRBD1 covers 9 bases. Germline V lookup: CDR1 SGHAT, CDR2 FQNNGV. V shed 4 bases, J shed 1 base, and the junction held 2 bases outside the gene matches. The CDR3 is made up of 15 amino acids. The CDR3 loop is CASSYGQGSYNEQFF. The DNA for the CDR3 is TGTGCCAGCAGCTACGGACAGGGGTCCTACAATGAGCAGTTCTTC. Full variable domain (rest looked up from reference TRBV11-2 and TRBJ2-1): EAGVAQSPRYKIIEKRQSVAFWCNPISGHATLYWYQQILGQGPKLLIQFQNNGVVDDSQLPKDRFSAERLKGVDSTLKIQPAKLEDSAVYLCASSYGQGSYNEQFFGPGTRLTVL.

The chain is built from TRBV5-1 and TRBJ2-3; 13 nucleotides align to TRBD2. Germline lookup yields CDR1 SGHRS and CDR2 YFSETQ. After removal of 4 bases from V and 6 bases from J, the junction contained 8 bases not matched to a gene. CDR3 size: 16 residues. The CDR3 DNA is TGCGCCAGCAGCCCTGGACTAGCGGGAGAGGGCGATACGCAGTATTTT. It codes for CASSPGLAGEGDTQYF.

This clone was detected once. Here the CDR3 DNA reads TGTGCCAGCAGCTTAGGGACTAGCGGCGGAGAGACCCAGTACTTC. This gives the protein CASSLGTSGGETQYF. The gene calls are TRBV7-9 and TRBJ2-5; 10 bases agree with TRBD2. CDR1 and CDR2 (germline): SEHNR, FQNEAQ (reference sequence). There are 15 residues in the CDR3. V shed 1 base and J 4 bases; nucleotides not matched to a gene: 3. The full variable domain, in which reference TRBV7-9 and TRBJ2-5 provide the parts outside the CDR3, is DTGVSQNPRHKITKRGQNVTFRCDPISEHNRLYWYRQTLGQGPEFLTYFQNEAQLEKSRLLSDRFSAERPKGSFSTLEIQRTEQGDSAMYLCASSLGTSGGETQYFGPGTRLLVL.

This chain connects TRBV7-9 to TRBJ2-7; 7 bases line up with TRBD1. Losses at the gene ends were 5 bases for V and 5 bases for J; bases not matched to a gene: 6. The germline V gene encodes CDR1 SEHNR and CDR2 FQNEAQ (reference sequence). The CDR3 is made up of 13 amino acids. The CDR3 loop reads CASSRTGAHEQYF. In nucleotides, the CDR3 is TGTGCCAGCAGCAGAACAGGGGCCCACGAGCAGTACTTC.

This rearrangement joins TRBV9 to TRBJ1-2; 7 bases fit TRBD1. The V segment lost 4 bases and the J segment 2 bases; nucleotides outside the gene matches: 8. The CDR3 loop spans 15 amino acids. Germline CDR1 reads SGDLS; CDR2 reads YYNGEE. The CDR3 spells CASSPRDSINYGYTF. As DNA, the CDR3 is TGTGCCAGCAGCCCTCGGGACAGCATAAACTATGGCTACACCTTC.

This chain connects TRBV4-1 to TRBJ2-7; no reliable D call. Trimming stripped 6 bases from V and 6 bases from J, with 12 bases between. The CDR3 contains 12 residues. Germline assignment: CDR1 MGHRA and CDR2 YSYEKL. The DNA of the CDR3 is TGCGCCAGCAGTCCCGGTTCAGGCGAGCAGTACTTC. Translated: CASSPGSGEQYF.

This rearrangement joins TRBV7-8 to TRBJ2-3, with TRBD2 matching over 12 bases. CDR1 and CDR2 from the germline V gene are SGHVS and FQNEAQ. V gave up 2 bases and J gave up 2 bases; unmatched junction bases: 11. There are 19 residues in the CDR3. The CDR3 DNA reads as TGTGCCAGCAGCTTAAGACTAGCGGGGGTGATCCCGCTCACAGATACGCAGTATTTT. Encoded protein: CASSLRLAGVIPLTDTQYF. Together with reference TRBV7-8 and TRBJ2-3, the CDR3 gives the full variable domain: GAGVSQSPRYKVAKRGQDVALRCDPISGHVSLFWYQQALGQGPEFLTYFQNEAQLDKSGLPSDRFFAERPEGSVSTLKIQRTQQEDSAVYLCASSLRLAGVIPLTDTQYFGPGTRLTVL.

This clone occurred once. V and J are TRBV9 and TRBJ2-1; 12 bases fit TRBD2. This CDR3 region has 18 residues. The trim removed 4 bases at V and 4 bases at J, leaving 12 bases unmatched. Germline CDR1 and CDR2: SGDLS and YYNGEE. CDR3 nucleotide sequence: TGTGCCAGCAGCCGCCGAGCCCTGACTAGCGGGAGTTACAATGAGCAGTTCTTC. Protein sequence: CASSRRALTSGSYNEQFF.

The chain uses TRBV5-1 and TRBJ2-2; 9 positions agree with TRBD2. The CDR3 totals 18 residues. Germline lookup yields CDR1 SGHRS and CDR2 YFSETQ. V was clipped by 2 bases and J by 0 bases; unmatched bases: 8. The CDR3 reads CASSFRLAEYSNTGELFF. In DNA form, the CDR3 reads TGCGCCAGCAGCTTCCGACTAGCGGAATATTCGAACACCGGGGAGCTGTTTTTT. Using reference TRBV5-1 and TRBJ2-2 for the parts outside the CDR3, the full variable domain is KAGVTQTPRYLIKTRGQQVTLSCSPISGHRSVSWYQQTPGQGLQFLFEYFSETQRNKGNFPGRFSGRQFSNSRSEMNVSTLELGDSALYLCASSFRLAEYSNTGELFFGEGSRLTVL.

This chain connects TRBV9 to TRBJ1-4; 9 bases match TRBD1. Germline assignment: CDR1 SGDLS and CDR2 YYNGEE. CDR3 length: 14 amino acids. V trimming: 3 bases; J trimming: 8 bases; junction bases outside the gene matches: 5. In DNA, the CDR3 is TGTGCCAGCAGCGCGGGACAGGGTTACGAAAAACTGTTTTTT. Amino acid sequence: CASSAGQGYEKLFF. The complete variable domain, with remaining parts taken from reference TRBV9 and TRBJ1-4, reads DSGVTQTPKHLITATGQRVTLRCSPRSGDLSVYWYQQSLDQGLQFLIQYYNGEERAKGNILERFSAQQFPDLHSELNLSSLELGDSALYFCASSAGQGYEKLFFGSGTQLSVL.

The chain couples TRBV11-2 to TRBJ1-1, with 7 bases that match TRBD1. V was pared by 5 bases and J by 2 bases, with 5 bases of the junction left unmatched. There are 14 residues in the CDR3. In germline, CDR1 is SGHAT, CDR2 FQNNGV. This chain's CDR3 is CASSTGQLNTEAFF. The CDR3 DNA is TGTGCCAGCAGCACGGGACAGCTAAACACTGAAGCTTTCTTT.

The rearrangement links TRBV28 to TRBJ1-1; D remains unclear. V was pared by 7 bases and J by 4 bases, with 19 bases between. CDR1 and CDR2 from the germline V gene are MDHEN and SYDVKM. The CDR3 is made up of 15 amino acids. CDR3 sequence (DNA): TGTGCCAGCACGAGGGCACCTGGGGTCCTCACTGAAGCTTTCTTT. This codes for CASTRAPGVLTEAFF.

J is TRBJ2-7 and V is TRBV15, with 9 bases identical to TRBD2. The CDR3 length is 15 residues. J was trimmed by 2 bases and V by 1 base; bases with no gene match: 3. Germline CDR1 and CDR2: LNHNV and YYDKDF (reference sequence). In DNA, the CDR3 is TGTGCCACCAGCAGAGCTAGCGGGATCACCTACGAGCAGTACTTC. This translates into CATSRASGITYEQYF.

The chain has TRBV5-4 and TRBJ1-5, with D uncertain. CDR1 SGHNT and CDR2 YYREEE come from the germline V gene (reference sequence). This CDR3 spans 13 amino acids. V was shortened by 0 bases and J by 6 bases, with 7 bases between the two germline ends. The CDR3 nucleotides are TGTGCCAGCAGCTTGGCGCCTGGTCAGCCCCAGCATTTT. This sequence encodes CASSLAPGQPQHF.

The J gene is TRBJ1-1, the V gene TRBV28, with D possibly matching TRBD1 (5 bases). In germline, CDR1 is MDHEN, CDR2 SYDVKM. V gave up 2 bases and J gave up 1 base, with 17 bases separating them. The CDR3 has 17 amino acids. CDR3: CASSLGHRFHRNTEAFF. CDR3 coding DNA: TGTGCCAGCAGTTTAGGGCACAGGTTCCACCGGAACACTGAAGCTTTCTTT.